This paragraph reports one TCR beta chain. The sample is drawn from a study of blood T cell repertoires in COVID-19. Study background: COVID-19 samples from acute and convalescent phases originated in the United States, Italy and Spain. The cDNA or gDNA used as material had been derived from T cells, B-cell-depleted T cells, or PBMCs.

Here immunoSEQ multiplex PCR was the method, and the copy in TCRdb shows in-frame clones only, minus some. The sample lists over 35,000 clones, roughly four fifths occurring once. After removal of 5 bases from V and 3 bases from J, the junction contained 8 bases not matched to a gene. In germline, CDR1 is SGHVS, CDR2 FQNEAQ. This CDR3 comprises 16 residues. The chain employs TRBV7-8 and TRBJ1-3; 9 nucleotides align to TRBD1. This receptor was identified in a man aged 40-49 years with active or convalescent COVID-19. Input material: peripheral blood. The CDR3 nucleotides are TGTGCCAGCAGCCTAGACAGGGGGAGTGGTGGAAACACCATATATTTT. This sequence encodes CASSLDRGSGGNTIYF.